This TCR beta chain was recorded in a study of cytomegalovirus exposure and HLA in healthy donors. Findings and limits, study-wide: Based on reports, TCR beta sequences accurately predicted HLA-A and HLA-B alleles for most subjects. The number of N-insertions in an Asian-associated ancestry cluster was reportedly below the approximately 700-donor mean in a later analysis. According to the study, approximately 150 TCR beta chains were cytomegalovirus-associated.

When sampled, the donors appeared nominally healthy, though they likely had unrecorded immune exposures. CDR1 is MNHNS and CDR2 is SASEGT in the germline V gene. The CDR3 covers 15 residues. Deletions cut 2 bases from V and 2 bases from J, with 10 bases between. With respect to this clone: Its antigen remains unknown.

The PCR employed 60 Vbeta primers together with 13 Jbeta primers. The assay was immunoSEQ multiplex PCR, and TCRdb's table has in-frame clones only and misses some. The table shows about 210,000 clones, with about 88% occurring only once. The receptor was derived from a girl aged 2-10 years in good health and CMV-seronegative. Sequenced: PBMCs. The rearrangement uses TRBV6-1 and TRBJ1-5; D is perhaps TRBD1 (6 bases). The CDR3 DNA reads as TGTGCCAGCAGTGAAAACAGGGTGGGCAATCAGCCCCAGCATTTT. This sequence encodes CASSENRVGNQPQHF.